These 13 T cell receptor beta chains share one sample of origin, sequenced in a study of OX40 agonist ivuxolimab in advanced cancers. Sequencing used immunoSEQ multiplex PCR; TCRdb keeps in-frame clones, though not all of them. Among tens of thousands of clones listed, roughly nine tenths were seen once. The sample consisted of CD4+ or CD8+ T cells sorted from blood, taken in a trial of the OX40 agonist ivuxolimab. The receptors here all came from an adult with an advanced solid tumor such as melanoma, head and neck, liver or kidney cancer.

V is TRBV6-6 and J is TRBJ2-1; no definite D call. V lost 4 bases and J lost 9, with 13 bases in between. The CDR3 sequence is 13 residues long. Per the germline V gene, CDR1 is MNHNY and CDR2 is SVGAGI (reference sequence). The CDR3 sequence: CASSSLVPGEQFF. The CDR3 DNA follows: TGTGCCAGCAGTTCCCTGGTCCCTGGTGAGCAGTTCTTC.

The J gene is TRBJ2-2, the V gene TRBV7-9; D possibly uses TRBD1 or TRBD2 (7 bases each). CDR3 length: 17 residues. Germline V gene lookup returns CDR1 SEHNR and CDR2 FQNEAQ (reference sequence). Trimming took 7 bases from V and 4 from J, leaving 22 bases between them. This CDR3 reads CASTNTGASGITGELFF. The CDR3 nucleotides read TGTGCCAGCACCAATACAGGGGCTAGCGGAATCACCGGGGAGCTGTTTTTT.

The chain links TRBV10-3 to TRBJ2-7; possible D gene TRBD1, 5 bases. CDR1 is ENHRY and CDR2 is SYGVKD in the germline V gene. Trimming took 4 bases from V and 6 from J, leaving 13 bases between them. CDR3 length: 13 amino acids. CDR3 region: CAISASPQGEQYF. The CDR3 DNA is TGTGCCATCAGTGCGTCCCCTCAGGGCGAGCAGTACTTC.

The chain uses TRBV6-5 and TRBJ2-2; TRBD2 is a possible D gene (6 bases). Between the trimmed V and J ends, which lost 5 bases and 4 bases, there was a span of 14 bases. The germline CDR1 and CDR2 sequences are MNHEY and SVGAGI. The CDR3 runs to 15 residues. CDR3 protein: CASSVTEGLTGELFF. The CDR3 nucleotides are TGTGCCAGCAGTGTTACGGAGGGCCTCACCGGGGAGCTGTTTTTT.

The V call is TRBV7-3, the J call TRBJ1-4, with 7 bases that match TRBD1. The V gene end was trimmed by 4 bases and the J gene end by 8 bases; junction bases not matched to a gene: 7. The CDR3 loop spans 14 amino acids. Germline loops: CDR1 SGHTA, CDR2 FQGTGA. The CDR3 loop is CASSSGQPGEKLFF. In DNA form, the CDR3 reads TGTGCCAGCAGCTCGGGACAGCCGGGGGAAAAACTGTTTTTT. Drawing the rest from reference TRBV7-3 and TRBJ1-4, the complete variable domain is GAGVSQTPSNKVTEKGKYVELRCDPISGHTALYWYRQSLGQGPEFLIYFQGTGAADDSGLPNDRFFAVRPEGSVSTLKIQRTERGDSAVYLCASSSGQPGEKLFFGSGTQLSVL.

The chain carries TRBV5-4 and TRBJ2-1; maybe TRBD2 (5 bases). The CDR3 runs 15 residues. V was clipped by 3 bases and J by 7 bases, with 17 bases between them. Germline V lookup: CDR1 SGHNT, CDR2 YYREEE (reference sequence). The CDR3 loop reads CASSSLNREWNEQFF. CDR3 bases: TGTGCCAGCAGCTCGCTCAACCGGGAATGGAATGAGCAGTTCTTC.

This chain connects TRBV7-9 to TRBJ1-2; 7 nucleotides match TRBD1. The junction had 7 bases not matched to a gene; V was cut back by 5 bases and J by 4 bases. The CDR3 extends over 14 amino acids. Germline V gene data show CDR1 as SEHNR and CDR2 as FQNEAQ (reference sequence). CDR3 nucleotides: TGTGCCAGCAGCCCGACAGGGAGCGCCTATGGCTACACCTTC. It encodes CASSPTGSAYGYTF.

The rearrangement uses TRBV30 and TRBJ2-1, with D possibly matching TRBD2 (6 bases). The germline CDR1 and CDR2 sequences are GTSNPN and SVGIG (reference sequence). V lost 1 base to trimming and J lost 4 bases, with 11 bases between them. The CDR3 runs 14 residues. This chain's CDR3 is CAWSAGGPYNEQFF. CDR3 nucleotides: TGTGCCTGGAGTGCCGGGGGACCTTACAATGAGCAGTTCTTC.

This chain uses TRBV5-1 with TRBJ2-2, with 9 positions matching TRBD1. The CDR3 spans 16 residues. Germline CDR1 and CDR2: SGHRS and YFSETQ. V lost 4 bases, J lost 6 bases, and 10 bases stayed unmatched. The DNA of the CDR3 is TGCGCCAGCAGCATCCGGGACAGGGTTTGGGCCGGGGAGCTGTTTTTT. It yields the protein CASSIRDRVWAGELFF. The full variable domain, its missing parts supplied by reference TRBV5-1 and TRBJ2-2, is KAGVTQTPRYLIKTRGQQVTLSCSPISGHRSVSWYQQTPGQGLQFLFEYFSETQRNKGNFPGRFSGRQFSNSRSEMNVSTLELGDSALYLCASSIRDRVWAGELFFGEGSRLTVL.

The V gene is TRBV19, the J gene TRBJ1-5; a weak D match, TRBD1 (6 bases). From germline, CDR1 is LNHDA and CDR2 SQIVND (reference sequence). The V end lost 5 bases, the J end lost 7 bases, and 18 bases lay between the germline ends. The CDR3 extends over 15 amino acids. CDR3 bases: TGTGCCAGTAGTCAAAATGGGGGCTTGGGGCAGCCCCAGCATTTT. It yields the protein CASSQNGGLGQPQHF.

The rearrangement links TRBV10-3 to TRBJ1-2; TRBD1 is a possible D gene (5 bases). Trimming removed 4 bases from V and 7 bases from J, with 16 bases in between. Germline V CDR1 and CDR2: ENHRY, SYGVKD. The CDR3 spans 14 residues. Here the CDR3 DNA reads TGTGCCATCAGTGGCGGGGCGATGACGGGTGGCTACACCTTC. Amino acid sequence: CAISGGAMTGGYTF.

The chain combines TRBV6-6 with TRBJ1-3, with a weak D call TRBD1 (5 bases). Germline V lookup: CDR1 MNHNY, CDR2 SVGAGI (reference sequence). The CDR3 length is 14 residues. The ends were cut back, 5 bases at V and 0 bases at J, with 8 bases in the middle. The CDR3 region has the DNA TGTGCCAGCAGTGACGACAGCTCTGGAAACACCATATATTTT. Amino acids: CASSDDSSGNTIYF.

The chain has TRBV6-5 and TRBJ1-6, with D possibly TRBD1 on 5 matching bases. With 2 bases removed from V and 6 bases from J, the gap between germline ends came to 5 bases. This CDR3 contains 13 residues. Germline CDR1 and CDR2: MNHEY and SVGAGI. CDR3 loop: CASSYDSNSPLHF. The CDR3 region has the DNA TGTGCCAGCAGTTACGACAGTAATTCACCCCTCCACTTT.